One TCR beta chain is described in this entry. Its specificity is not known. Treatment given: roughly ten-day PBMC culture with coronavirus spike peptide pools or control peptides (ViraFEST assay). The assay that was used to sequence DNA from cultured CD4+ T cells was the Oncomine TCR Beta short-read assay. Using its own MiXCR run on the PCR reads, TCRdb lists one record per CDR3 protein. The sample yields approximately 20,000 distinct CDR3 sequences, approximately 50% seen once. The data were obtained in a study of vaccination and CD4 T cells after COVID-19. About the study: Samples taken post-COVID came a median 101 days after diagnosis, ranging from 35 to 161. Samples after vaccination came a median approximately 73 days past dose two, ranging 14 to 241. Stimuli were overlapping spike peptide pools of SARS-CoV-2 and three common cold coronaviruses (HCoV-NL63, HCoV-OC43, HCoV-229E). Study findings and constraints: Within convalescent individuals, 304 out of 307 vaccine-specific clones proved to be spike mono-reactive.

The CDR3 length is 13 residues. Trimming removed 10 bases from V and 1 base from J, with 13 bases in between. CDR1 is ENHRY and CDR2 is SYGVKD in the germline V gene. This sequence was found in a human donor who had recovered from COVID-19. Sequencing was performed on CD4+ T cells from blood, cultured in vitro, taken before SARS-CoV-2 vaccination. The V and J genes are TRBV10-3 and TRBJ1-1; no definite D call. The CDR3 sequence is CATISQENTEAFF. DNA for the CDR3: TGTGCCACCATCTCCCAGGAGAACACTGAAGCTTTCTTT.